The 21 T cell receptor beta chains in this list originate from one sample, sequenced in a study of shared clonotypes between healthy human individuals (dated by TCRdb to 2020 to 2021). The method behind the library was the immunoSEQ multiplex PCR assay. TCRdb carries this immuneACCESS record with in-frame sequences only. Its versions omit some clonotypes, under half of them owing to an unresolved V gene in the studies checked, with the rest unexplained. The sample table lists roughly 2.6 million clones, roughly 92% of them with a count of one. In total, the top ten clones hold over 0.12% of the sample. Sample: naive CD4+ T cells sorted from blood. The cell subset or site label for this specimen denotes: CD45RA+ positively selected. The receptor source for this set is a man aged 18 to 30 in good health.

The count of this clone is one. The genes are TRBV9 and TRBJ1-3, with TRBD1 matching over 9 bases. The CDR3 has 16 amino acids. J was trimmed by 2 bases and V by 3 bases; bases with no gene match: 6. Germline V gene data show CDR1 as SGDLS and CDR2 as YYNGEE. This CDR3 is CASSAPGTGTGNTIYF. The DNA of the CDR3 is TGTGCCAGCAGCGCCCCCGGGACAGGGACTGGAAACACCATATATTTT.

The CDR3 DNA sequence: TGCGCCAGCAGCTTGGTAAAGGTCAGGGTCGACGAGCAGTACTTC. Translation: CASSLVKVRVDEQYF. The chain has TRBV5-1 and TRBJ2-7; D might be TRBD1 (5 bases). The CDR3 extends over 15 amino acids. V dropped 0 bases and J dropped 5 bases, with 15 bases sitting between them. Germline CDR1 SGHRS, CDR2 YFSETQ.

The chain recombines TRBV5-1 with TRBJ2-5; D uncertain. From germline, CDR1 is SGHRS and CDR2 YFSETQ. The CDR3 contains 14 residues. Trimming removed 0 bases from V and 3 bases from J, with 9 bases in between. The CDR3 region has the DNA TGCGCCAGCAGCTTGGTGGCAGTCGAAGAGACCCAGTACTTC. Its protein is CASSLVAVEETQYF.

The chain has TRBV2 and TRBJ2-5; the match to TRBD1 covers 8 bases. The CDR3 length is 14 residues. Germline trimming cut 6 bases from V and 4 bases from J; bases unmatched to any gene: 7. Per the germline V gene, CDR1 is SNHLY and CDR2 is FYNNEI. The CDR3, as DNA: TGTGCCAGCAGGCTCCCAGGGGGCCCAGAGACCCAGTACTTC. Translation: CASRLPGGPETQYF. Supplemented by reference TRBV2 and TRBJ2-5, the full variable domain reads EPEVTQTPSHQVTQMGQEVILRCVPISNHLYFYWYRQILGQKVEFLVSFYNNEISEKSEIFDDQFSVERPDGSNFTLKIRSTKLEDSAMYFCASRLPGGPETQYFGPGTRLLVL.

V and J are TRBV25-1 and TRBJ2-5, with 10 bases aligning to TRBD2. The J call may be in error: the DNA end matches TRBJ2-7 better. Germline CDR1 MGHDK, CDR2 SYGVNS. CDR3 length: 14 residues. CDR3 in amino acids: CASSGGLALREQYF. The CDR3 coding sequence is TGTGCCAGCAGTGGGGGACTAGCGTTACGCGAGCAGTACTTC.

The J gene is TRBJ2-3, the V gene TRBV19, with D possibly being TRBD1 (5 bases). In germline, CDR1 is LNHDA, CDR2 SQIVND (reference sequence). The CDR3 length is 16 residues. Trimming shortened V by 3 bases and J by 0 bases, and 13 bases separated the two germline ends. The CDR3: CASSITRQISTDTQYF. CDR3 nucleotides: TGTGCCAGTAGTATCACCAGACAGATAAGCACAGATACGCAGTATTTT.

This clone came up a few times. The chain joins TRBV7-9 to TRBJ2-7; 12 bases are a match to TRBD1. CDR1 SEHNR and CDR2 FQNEAQ come from the germline V gene (reference sequence). CDR3 length equals 16 residues. Trimming took 1 base from V and 7 from J; bases not matched to a gene: 8. The CDR3 sequence is CASSLDWDRGQREQYF. In nucleotides, the CDR3 is TGTGCCAGCAGCTTAGATTGGGACAGGGGGCAGAGGGAGCAGTACTTC. Full variable domain (outside the CDR3, taken from reference TRBV7-9 and TRBJ2-7): DTGVSQNPRHKITKRGQNVTFRCDPISEHNRLYWYRQTLGQGPEFLTYFQNEAQLEKSRLLSDRFSAERPKGSFSTLEIQRTEQGDSAMYLCASSLDWDRGQREQYFGPGTRLTVT.

Note on this clone: Additional DNA sequences in this sample encode the identical CDR3. V and J are TRBV5-1 and TRBJ2-3; D could derive from TRBD1 or TRBD2 (6 bases each). Germline assignment: CDR1 SGHRS and CDR2 YFSETQ. V dropped 1 base and J dropped 1 base, with 13 bases sitting between them. The CDR3 is 16 residues long. This chain's CDR3 is CASSLSGGAGTDTQYF. The CDR3 coding sequence is TGCGCCAGCAGCTTGTCCGGGGGCGCGGGCACAGATACGCAGTATTTT.

This clone was recorded a few times. The chain uses TRBV5-4 and TRBJ1-6; TRBD1 agrees at 9 bases. V lost 4 bases, J lost 7 bases, and 12 bases stayed unmatched. This CDR3 is 17 amino acids long. Germline assignment: CDR1 SGHNT and CDR2 YYREEE (reference sequence). The CDR3 protein is CASSTPGQGVPNSPLHF. Here the CDR3 DNA reads TGTGCCAGCAGCACACCGGGACAGGGAGTCCCGAATTCACCCCTCCACTTT. Combining the CDR3 with reference TRBV5-4 and TRBJ1-6 gives the whole variable domain ETGVTQSPTHLIKTRGQQVTLRCSSQSGHNTVSWYQQALGQGPQFIFQYYREEENGRGNFPPRFSGLQFPNYSSELNVNALELDDSALYLCASSTPGQGVPNSPLHFGNGTRLTVT.

Worth noting for this clone: One end of the junction is discordant with germline, which a read error may explain. Other DNA sequences in the sample encode the same CDR3. The chain has TRBV6-1 and TRBJ1-1; D uncertain. Per the germline V gene, CDR1 is MNHNS and CDR2 is SASEGT. The CDR3 spans 13 residues. The CDR3 region has the DNA TGTGCCAGTAGTGAGGTTGAGAACACTGAAGCTTTCTTT. Protein product: CASSEVENTEAFF.

V gene TRBV27 combines with J gene TRBJ1-1, with D possibly TRBD1 on 6 matching bases. The ends were cut back, 5 bases at V and 0 bases at J, with 16 bases in the middle. CDR1 and CDR2 from the germline V gene are MNHEY and SMNVEV (reference sequence). The CDR3 length is 16 residues. The CDR3 DNA is TGTGCCAGCAGTAAGGAGCATAGGGGGTTGAACACTGAAGCTTTCTTT. Its translation: CASSKEHRGLNTEAFF.

CDR3 in DNA: TGCGCCAGCAGCGGATCTAGCGGGGCGGGGGCCGGGGAGCTGTTTTTT. Translation gives CASSGSSGAGAGELFF. The chain joins TRBV5-1 to TRBJ2-2; TRBD2 aligns across 9 bases. The CDR3 spans 16 residues. With V trimmed by 4 bases and J by 6 bases, 10 bases remained unmatched. Germline V lookup: CDR1 SGHRS, CDR2 YFSETQ.

This clone was counted between two and nine times. The sample contains more than one DNA sequence encoding this CDR3. The rearrangement links TRBV7-2 to TRBJ1-1; D possibly corresponds to TRBD1 (5 bases). The CDR3 is made up of 13 amino acids. Germline values: CDR1 SGHTA, CDR2 FQGNSA. Trimming removed 2 bases at V and 1 base at J, with 5 bases between. CDR3 in amino acids: CASSLRGNTEAFF. CDR3 nucleotide sequence: TGTGCCAGCAGCTTAAGGGGGAACACTGAAGCTTTCTTT.

Worth noting for this clone: Other DNA variants within this sample encode the same CDR3. In nucleotides, the CDR3 is TGTGCCAGTAGTATAGGCGGACGGGGCAATCAGCCCCAGCATTTT. Amino acids: CASSIGGRGNQPQHF. The V and J genes are TRBV19 and TRBJ1-5; D ambiguous. Trimming shortened V by 1 base and J by 2 bases, and 9 bases separated the two germline ends. The CDR3 totals 15 residues. Germline V gene sequence: CDR1 LNHDA, CDR2 SQIVND (reference sequence).

On this clone: Other nucleotide sequences from this sample produce the same CDR3. The rearrangement joins TRBV9 to TRBJ2-7, with 12 bases aligning to TRBD2. CDR3 size: 15 residues. Germline CDR1 is SGDLS and CDR2 is YYNGEE. J was trimmed by 0 bases and V by 4 bases; bases with no gene match: 2. The CDR3 DNA follows: TGTGCCAGCAGCACGACTAGCGGGAGCTCCTACGAGCAGTACTTC. Its translation is CASSTTSGSSYEQYF. The full variable domain, rest sourced from reference TRBV9 and TRBJ2-7, is DSGVTQTPKHLITATGQRVTLRCSPRSGDLSVYWYQQSLDQGLQFLIQYYNGEERAKGNILERFSAQQFPDLHSELNLSSLELGDSALYFCASSTTSGSSYEQYFGPGTRLTVT.

This clone was counted between two and nine times. The V gene is TRBV7-2, the J gene TRBJ2-5, with 8 bases lining up with TRBD1. The CDR3 has 14 amino acids. V shed 3 bases and J 1 base; nucleotides not matched to a gene: 1. Germline V gene data show CDR1 as SGHTA and CDR2 as FQGNSA. The CDR3 DNA follows: TGTGCCAGCAGCTTGACAGGGGCCCAAGAGACCCAGTACTTC. It codes for CASSLTGAQETQYF.

This chain links TRBV7-9 with TRBJ1-4, with 7 bases that match TRBD1. Unmatched junction bases numbered 13, after V lost 5 bases and J lost 7 bases. The CDR3 spans 16 residues. Germline V gives CDR1 SEHNR, CDR2 FQNEAQ (reference sequence). The CDR3 here is CASSPRTGTDGEKLFF. CDR3 in DNA: TGTGCCAGCAGCCCGAGAACCGGGACAGACGGTGAAAAACTGTTTTTT.

The chain is built from TRBV5-1 and TRBJ2-2, with a tentative D call TRBD2 (5 bases). Looked up from germline, CDR1 is SGHRS and CDR2 is YFSETQ. V was trimmed by 3 bases and J by 4 bases, leaving 13 bases between them. This CDR3 is 15 amino acids long. The CDR3 DNA reads TGCGCCAGCAGCTCGGCGGGTGGGTTCACCGGGGAGCTGTTTTTT. It yields the protein CASSSAGGFTGELFF.

The J gene is TRBJ2-2, the V gene TRBV7-9; D might be TRBD2 (7 bases). This CDR3 has 17 residues. Germline CDR1 SEHNR, CDR2 FQNEAQ (reference sequence). The V end was cut by 4 bases, the J end by 4 bases, with 19 bases between. CDR3 region: CASSYPGASGATGELFF. For the CDR3, the DNA is TGTGCCAGCAGCTACCCGGGGGCTAGCGGAGCCACCGGGGAGCTGTTTTTT.

The chain employs TRBV5-4 and TRBJ2-1; maybe TRBD2 (5 bases). This CDR3 region has 16 residues. Trimming pared 4 bases from V and 7 bases from J, leaving 21 bases between. Looked up from germline, CDR1 is SGHNT and CDR2 is YYREEE (reference sequence). CDR3 residues: CASSTFLAGGGNEQFF. CDR3 nucleotide sequence: TGTGCCAGCAGCACCTTCCTAGCCGGCGGTGGTAATGAGCAGTTCTTC.

A single count supports this clone. Additional DNA sequences in this sample encode the identical CDR3. This rearrangement joins TRBV20-1 to TRBJ1-4, with D uncertain. V was pared by 2 bases and J by 8 bases, with 3 bases between. In germline, CDR1 is DFQATT, CDR2 SNEGSKA (reference sequence). The CDR3 is 10 residues long. CDR3 bases: TGCAGTGCTAGAAAAGAAAAACTGTTTTTT. Translating gives CSARKEKLFF.